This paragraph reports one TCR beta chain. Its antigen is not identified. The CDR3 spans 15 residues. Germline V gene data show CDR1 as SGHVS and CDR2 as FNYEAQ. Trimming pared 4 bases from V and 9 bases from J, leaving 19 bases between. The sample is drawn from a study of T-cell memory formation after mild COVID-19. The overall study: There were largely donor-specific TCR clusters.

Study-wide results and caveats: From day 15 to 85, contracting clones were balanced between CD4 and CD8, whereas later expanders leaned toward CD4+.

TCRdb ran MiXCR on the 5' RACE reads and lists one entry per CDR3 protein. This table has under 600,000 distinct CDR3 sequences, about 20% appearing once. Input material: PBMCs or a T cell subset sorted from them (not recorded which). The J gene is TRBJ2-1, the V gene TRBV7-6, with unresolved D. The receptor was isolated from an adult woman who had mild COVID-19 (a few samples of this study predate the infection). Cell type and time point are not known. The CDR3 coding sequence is TGTGCCAGCAGCTCAACCCTGGGCCGCTTCGGTGAGCAGTTCTTC. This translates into CASSSTLGRFGEQFF.